This T cell receptor (beta chain) was documented in a study of cytomegalovirus exposure and HLA in healthy donors. Amplification used 60 Vbeta primers and 13 Jbeta primers. As processed by the authors: Later, 65 million to 85 million unique TCR beta chains were counted in an analysis, and around 11 million of them were shared. TCRdb's table, derived via immunoSEQ multiplex PCR, lists solely in-frame clones and lacks some. Clone size and the V and J calls come from that table; the DNA yielded D and trimming. The sample comprises 150,000 to 200,000 clones, around 74% of which are singletons, and approximately 2.4% rests with the top ten. This CDR3 is 13 amino acids long. The ends were cut back, 6 bases at V and 1 base at J, with 9 bases in the middle. The germline V gene has CDR1 WNHNN and CDR2 SYGVQD (reference sequence).

The specimen sequenced was PBMCs. This sequence originates from a female donor in good health and CMV-seronegative. The chain is built from TRBV10-1 and TRBJ1-1, with a tentative D call TRBD1 (5 bases). This CDR3 reads CASSRTQNTEAFF. CDR3 sequence (DNA): TGCGCCAGCAGCCGGACACAGAACACTGAAGCTTTCTTT.